These 25 T cell receptor beta chains came from one sample sequenced in a study of cytomegalovirus exposure and HLA in healthy donors. Only in-frame clones appear in the TCRdb table, and some are missing; sequencing was by immunoSEQ multiplex PCR. The sample has around 150,000 clones, roughly nine tenths seen once. The sequenced sample was PBMCs. The receptors were sampled from a woman under 30 in good health and CMV-seropositive.

This rearrangement joins TRBV6-5 to TRBJ2-7; D is possibly TRBD1 (6 bases). The CDR3 consists of 15 residues. The V end was cut by 2 bases, the J end by 0 bases, with 11 bases between. Germline V CDR1 and CDR2: MNHEY, SVGAGI. The CDR3 region has the DNA TGTGCCAGCAGTTACCAGGGGACCCTCTCCTACGAGCAGTACTTC. It yields the protein CASSYQGTLSYEQYF.

This rearrangement joins TRBV4-3 to TRBJ2-3; D may be TRBD2 (5 bases). The germline gives CDR1 LGHNA, CDR2 YSLEER. This CDR3 has 15 amino acids. V lost 4 bases and J lost 2, with 13 bases in between. The CDR3 region has the DNA TGCGCCAGCAGCCTGGCGGGCCTATCCACAGATACGCAGTATTTT. Translating it yields CASSLAGLSTDTQYF.

The CDR3 sequence: CASSPMGGTSINEQYF. CDR3 DNA sequence: TGTGCCAGCAGCCCAATGGGAGGGACTAGCATCAACGAGCAGTACTTC. The chain couples TRBV9 to TRBJ2-7, with TRBD2 matching 9 bases. The CDR3 is 16 residues long. Losses at the gene ends were 4 bases for V and 5 bases for J; bases not matched to a gene: 13. Germline CDR1 is SGDLS and CDR2 is YYNGEE.

V is TRBV7-3 and J is TRBJ2-1, with D possibly TRBD2 on 5 matching bases. CDR1 and CDR2 from the germline V gene are SGHTA and FQGTGA. The CDR3 is made up of 15 amino acids. The V gene lost 5 bases and the J gene lost 8 bases, with 19 bases spanning the gap. The CDR3 DNA is TGTGCCAGCAGCCCGGACGGGATGGCGAACGATGAGCAGTTCTTC. It codes for CASSPDGMANDEQFF.

The CDR3 spells CASSIGLRSYEQYF. DNA of the CDR3: TGTGCCAGTAGTATAGGGCTCAGAAGCTACGAGCAGTACTTC. The chain uses TRBV19 and TRBJ2-7; D is unclear. In germline, CDR1 is LNHDA, CDR2 SQIVND (reference sequence). Trimming left V 1 base short and J 3 bases short, with 10 bases between. The length of the CDR3 is 14 residues.

V usage is TRBV9 and J usage is TRBJ2-5; the D gene is possibly TRBD1 (5 bases). The CDR3 is 15 amino acids. Germline-derived CDR1 and CDR2 are SGDLS and YYNGEE. V was trimmed by 0 bases and J by 4 bases, leaving 13 bases between them. CDR3 DNA: TGTGCCAGCAGCGTAGAATGGGGCAGAACAGAGACCCAGTACTTC. Translated: CASSVEWGRTETQYF.

Only one count was recorded for this clone. This chain links TRBV13 with TRBJ2-7; 8 bases agree with TRBD1. The CDR3 has 17 residues. Unmatched junction bases numbered 19, after V lost 0 bases and J lost 12 bases. The germline CDR1 and CDR2 sequences are PRHDT and FYEKMQ (reference sequence). This CDR3 reads CASSLGLTGVAALRGYF. Here the CDR3 DNA reads TGTGCCAGCAGCTTAGGACTGACAGGGGTTGCGGCACTTCGGGGGTACTTC.

The V gene is TRBV7-9, the J gene TRBJ2-7; the D gene is possibly TRBD2 (5 bases). The germline V gene has CDR1 SEHNR and CDR2 FQNEAQ (reference sequence). The CDR3 is made up of 10 amino acids. The ends were cut back, 5 bases at V and 6 bases at J, with 5 bases in the middle. CDR3 sequence (DNA): TGTGCCAGCAGCACTAGCGAGCAGTACTTC. It codes for CASSTSEQYF.

This chain links TRBV2 with TRBJ1-1; D is unresolved. Germline CDR1 is SNHLY and CDR2 is FYNNEI. CDR3 length: 13 amino acids. With 5 bases removed from V and 6 bases from J, the gap between germline ends came to 13 bases. The CDR3, as DNA: TGTGCCAGCAGTACCCTAATTCCATCTGAAGCTTTCTTT. Translating it yields CASSTLIPSEAFF.

This clone was seen a few times. This sequence joins TRBV29-1 and TRBJ2-7; the match to TRBD1 covers 10 bases. This CDR3 is 15 amino acids long. V lost 6 bases, J lost 2 bases, and 10 bases stayed unmatched. Germline V gene lookup returns CDR1 SQVTM and CDR2 ANQGSEA. The DNA of the CDR3 is TGCAGCGTCGGCGTCGGGACAGGGGAGCCCTACGAGCAGTACTTC. Amino acids: CSVGVGTGEPYEQYF.

This chain connects TRBV14 to TRBJ2-7, with 8 bases aligning to TRBD1. The CDR3 extends over 18 amino acids. With V trimmed by 0 bases and J by 1 base, 11 bases remained unmatched. Germline assignment: CDR1 SGHDN and CDR2 FVKESK. CDR3 DNA sequence: TGTGCCAGCAGCCAAGAGCCCTGGACCCGGGACAGGTCCTACGAGCAGTACTTC. The encoded protein is CASSQEPWTRDRSYEQYF.

V and J are TRBV10-3 and TRBJ1-5; maybe TRBD1 (6 bases). CDR1 ENHRY and CDR2 SYGVKD come from the germline V gene. The V gene lost 11 bases and the J gene lost 6 bases, with 17 bases spanning the gap. The CDR3 length is 13 residues. The CDR3 here is CAVSAGAGQPQHF. The CDR3 coding sequence is TGTGCCGTCTCAGCAGGGGCCGGTCAGCCCCAGCATTTT.

V gene TRBV19 combines with J gene TRBJ1-5, with a weak D call TRBD1 (5 bases). The CDR3 extends over 14 amino acids. V was clipped by 2 bases and J by 7 bases, with 12 bases between them. Germline-derived CDR1 and CDR2 are LNHDA and SQIVND (reference sequence). The CDR3 bases are TGTGCCAGTAGTATAAGGGGCCCCGGACAGCCCCAGCATTTT. It specifies CASSIRGPGQPQHF.

The chain joins TRBV9 to TRBJ2-7; 12 bases fit TRBD2. This CDR3 contains 15 residues. Germline V gene lookup returns CDR1 SGDLS and CDR2 YYNGEE. The trim removed 0 bases at V and 3 bases at J, leaving 1 base unmatched. In nucleotides, the CDR3 is TGTGCCAGCAGCGTAGGGACTAGCGGGAACTACGAGCAGTACTTC. Translation: CASSVGTSGNYEQYF. Using reference TRBV9 and TRBJ2-7 for the parts outside the CDR3, the full variable domain is DSGVTQTPKHLITATGQRVTLRCSPRSGDLSVYWYQQSLDQGLQFLIQYYNGEERAKGNILERFSAQQFPDLHSELNLSSLELGDSALYFCASSVGTSGNYEQYFGPGTRLTVT.

V gene TRBV4-3 combines with J gene TRBJ2-2, with D maybe TRBD1 (5 bases). Trimming took off 2 bases at V and 6 bases at J, with 10 bases between the two ends. The CDR3 is 14 amino acids. Germline V gene lookup returns CDR1 LGHNA and CDR2 YSLEER. The CDR3 bases are TGCGCCAGCAGCCAAAGGGGATCGGCCGGGGAGCTGTTTTTT. Translated, it gives CASSQRGSAGELFF.

The rearrangement joins TRBV6-1 to TRBJ1-6, with D possibly TRBD1 on 5 matching bases. The CDR3 loop spans 14 amino acids. V was clipped by 6 bases and J by 10 bases, with 16 bases between them. Looked up from germline, CDR1 is MNHNS and CDR2 is SASEGT. CDR3 in amino acids: CASRAGGVGSPLHF. DNA for the CDR3: TGTGCCAGCAGGGCGGGAGGGGTAGGATCACCCCTCCACTTT.

The chain employs TRBV7-8 and TRBJ2-3; 10 nucleotides agree with TRBD2. The CDR3 has 17 residues. In germline, CDR1 is SGHVS, CDR2 FQNEAQ. The ends lost 1 base at V and 2 bases at J; junction bases unmatched: 6. CDR3 region: CASSLGPAGGNTDTQYF. CDR3 DNA: TGTGCCAGCAGCTTAGGCCCAGCGGGAGGGAACACAGATACGCAGTATTTT.

V gene TRBV28 combines with J gene TRBJ2-2; TRBD1 matches 7 bases. V lost 6 bases, J lost 2 bases, and 9 bases stayed unmatched. Germline-derived CDR1 and CDR2 are MDHEN and SYDVKM. There are 16 residues in the CDR3. This chain's CDR3 is CASSNPGTANTGELFF. The CDR3, as DNA: TGTGCCAGCAGCAATCCCGGGACAGCAAACACCGGGGAGCTGTTTTTT. Filled out from reference TRBV28 and TRBJ2-2, the complete variable domain reads DVKVTQSSRYLVKRTGEKVFLECVQDMDHENMFWYRQDPGLGLRLIYFSYDVKMKEKGDIPEGYSVSREKKERFSLILESASTNQTSMYLCASSNPGTANTGELFFGEGSRLTVL.

This chain joins TRBV7-9 and TRBJ2-7, with TRBD1 matching over 11 bases. This CDR3 has 14 residues. The germline V gene encodes CDR1 SEHNR and CDR2 FQNEAQ (reference sequence). With 5 bases clipped from V and 7 bases from J, the junction kept 7 bases outside the gene matches. The CDR3 is CASSGGQGAREQYF. DNA for the CDR3: TGTGCCAGCAGCGGCGGACAGGGGGCGCGAGAGCAGTACTTC.

The chain recombines TRBV2 with TRBJ1-6; D not resolved. The germline V gene encodes CDR1 SNHLY and CDR2 FYNNEI. The CDR3 runs to 14 residues. Deletions cut 6 bases from V and 0 bases from J, with 6 bases between. The CDR3 nucleotides read TGTGCCAGCAGGGTGAGCTCCTATAATTCACCCCTCCACTTT. It is translated as CASRVSSYNSPLHF.

The J gene is TRBJ2-1, the V gene TRBV19, with 7 bases aligning to TRBD2. This CDR3 region has 14 residues. Germline lookup yields CDR1 LNHDA and CDR2 SQIVND (reference sequence). The V segment lost 7 bases and the J segment 5 bases; nucleotides outside the gene matches: 8. CDR3 loop: CASNPTSSNNEQFF. CDR3 DNA sequence: TGTGCCAGTAACCCGACTAGCAGTAACAATGAGCAGTTCTTC.

This rearrangement joins TRBV29-1 to TRBJ1-2; perhaps TRBD1 as D (6 bases). V lost 7 bases and J 6 bases, leaving 27 bases between the germline ends. Germline CDR1 and CDR2: SQVTM and ANQGSEA. The length of the CDR3 is 16 residues. The CDR3 DNA reads TGCAGCGCTTTGATGGACAGATTTTCTCTAGTAGATGGCTACACCTTC. As protein: CSALMDRFSLVDGYTF.

The chain links TRBV5-6 to TRBJ2-7, with a possible D match to TRBD2 (5 bases). The CDR3 is made up of 15 amino acids. Per the germline V gene, CDR1 is SGHDT and CDR2 is YYEEEE. The ends were cut back, 4 bases at V and 2 bases at J, with 16 bases in the middle. CDR3 nucleotides: TGTGCCAGCAGCCTAGGGCTAGCCGCAGCCTACGAGCAGTACTTC. Translating it yields CASSLGLAAAYEQYF.

The table lists this clone with a few counts. This chain connects TRBV7-6 to TRBJ2-1; D might be TRBD2 (5 bases). CDR3 size: 14 residues. Looked up from germline, CDR1 is SGHVS and CDR2 is FNYEAQ. The V gene lost 3 bases and the J gene lost 10 bases, with 16 bases spanning the gap. In nucleotides, the CDR3 is TGTGCCAGCAGCTTTGGAATAGCGTTTAACGAGCAGTTCTTC. Translated, it gives CASSFGIAFNEQFF.

This sequence joins TRBV18 and TRBJ1-2, with a tentative D call TRBD1 (5 bases). The germline V gene encodes CDR1 KGHSH and CDR2 LQKENI. CDR3 length equals 19 residues. V gave up 3 bases and J gave up 2 bases, with 25 bases separating them. The CDR3 DNA sequence: TGTGCCAGCTCACCTCGGGTGGGCTTGACAGACATAGGGAACTATGGCTACACCTTC. As protein: CASSPRVGLTDIGNYGYTF.